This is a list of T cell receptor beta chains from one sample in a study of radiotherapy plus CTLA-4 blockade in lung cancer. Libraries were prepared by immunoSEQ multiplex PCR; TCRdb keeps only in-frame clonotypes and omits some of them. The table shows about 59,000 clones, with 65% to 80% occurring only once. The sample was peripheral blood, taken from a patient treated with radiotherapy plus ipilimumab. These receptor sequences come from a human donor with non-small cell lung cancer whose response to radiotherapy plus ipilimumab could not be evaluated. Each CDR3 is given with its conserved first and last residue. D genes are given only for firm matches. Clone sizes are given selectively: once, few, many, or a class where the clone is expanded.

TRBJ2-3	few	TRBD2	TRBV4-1	TGCGCCAGCAGCCAAGATTCGGACCAGCGGGGCTCAGATACGCAGTATTTT	CASSQDSDQRGSDTQYF
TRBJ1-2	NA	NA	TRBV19	TGTGCCAGTTGGGGTGAGGGAAGAAACTATGGCTACACCTTC	CASWGEGRNYGYTF
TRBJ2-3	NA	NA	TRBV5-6	TGTGCCAGCAGCTATCGGTTGTTAGCGGCTCTGACAGATACGCAGTATTTT	CASSYRLLAALTDTQYF
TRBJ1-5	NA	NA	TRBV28	TGTGCCAGCCGGGGTAGCAATCAGCCCCAGCATTTT	CASRGSNQPQHF
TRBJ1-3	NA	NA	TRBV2	TGTGCCAGCCGAAACAGGGTTTCTGGAAACACCATATATTTT	CASRNRVSGNTIYF
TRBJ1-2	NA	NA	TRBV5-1	TGCGCCAGCAGCTTGGCAGCAGGGAAGAACTATGGCTACACCTTC	CASSLAAGKNYGYTF
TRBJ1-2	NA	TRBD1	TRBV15	TGTGCCACCAGCAGAGAGGGACAGGGGTATGGCTACACCTTC	CATSREGQGYGYTF
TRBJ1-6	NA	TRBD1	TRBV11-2	TGTGCCAGCAGCTCCGACAGGGAGAATTCACCCCTCCACTTT	CASSSDRENSPLHF
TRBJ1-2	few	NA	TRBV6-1	TGTGCCAGCAGTGGACAGAACTATGGCTACACCTTC	CASSGQNYGYTF
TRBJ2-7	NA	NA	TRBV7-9	TGTGCCAGCACCAAGTCCGACAGTAGGGACGAGCAGTACTTC	CASTKSDSRDEQYF
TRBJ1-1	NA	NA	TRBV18	TGTGCCAGCTCACCAAGGACAGCTATGAACACTGAAGCTTTCTTT	CASSPRTAMNTEAFF
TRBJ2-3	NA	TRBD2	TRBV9	TGTGCCAGCAGCGTAGGGCTAGCGGGAGTGGCAGATACGCAGTATTTT	CASSVGLAGVADTQYF
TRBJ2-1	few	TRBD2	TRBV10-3	TGTGCCATCAGTGAGGTAGCGGGACGGGGTGAGCAGTTCTTC	CAISEVAGRGEQFF
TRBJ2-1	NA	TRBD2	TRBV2	TGTGCCAGCAGCTCAGCGGGGGGGGCCCGCGATGAGCAGTTCTTC	CASSSAGGARDEQFF